This T cell receptor beta chain was recorded in a study of vaccination effects on CD4 cells after COVID-19. Between days 9 and 11 of culture, CD4+ T cells were separated out. All participants had two doses of either the BNT162b2 or mRNA-1273 vaccine. Each vaccine recipient was nucleocapsid antibody negative and had no prior SARS-CoV-2 infection. General study results and limits: No early post-infection timepoints were available in the study, which also included few convalescent patients.

In regard to this clone: Antigen unknown.

The CDR3 length is 16 residues. Germline assignment: CDR1 MNHEY and CDR2 SVGAGI. V lost 2 bases and J lost 3, with 16 bases in between. Produced via immunoSEQ multiplex PCR; TCRdb's table is partial and in-frame only. In the table there are more than 60,000 clones, 70% to 85% of which are singletons. The TCR originated in a human donor who received a COVID-19 vaccine. The rearrangement uses TRBV6-5 and TRBJ1-1; possible D gene TRBD1, 5 bases. This material consisted of CD4+ T cells from PBMCs cultured without peptide, taken after COVID-19 vaccination. DNA for the CDR3: TGTGCCAGCAGTTACGGTTACGGCAGGGCACACACTGAAGCTTTCTTT. This translates into CASSYGYGRAHTEAFF.